Presented here are 9 T cell receptor beta chains from one specimen sequenced in a study of blood T cell repertoires in COVID-19. Only in-frame clones appear in the TCRdb table, and some are missing; sequencing was by immunoSEQ multiplex PCR. The sample holds hundreds of thousands of clones; roughly 87% are singletons and the top ten take 8.9%. The sequenced material came from PBMCs or T cells enriched from blood (not recorded which). These receptors all stem from a young woman who had recovered from COVID-19.

The chain uses TRBV5-6 and TRBJ2-2; 7 bases map to TRBD1. Per germline, CDR1 SGHDT and CDR2 YYEEEE. The CDR3 is made up of 16 amino acids. V lost 2 bases to trimming and J lost 5 bases; unmatched junction nucleotides: 9. The CDR3 sequence: CASSLPHGTATGELFF. The CDR3 DNA sequence: TGTGCCAGCAGCTTACCCCACGGGACAGCAACCGGGGAGCTGTTTTTT.

The chain uses TRBV5-8 and TRBJ1-6; 8 nucleotides agree with TRBD1. In germline, CDR1 is SGHTS, CDR2 YDEGEE. V lost 2 bases to trimming and J lost 10 bases; unmatched junction nucleotides: 5. The CDR3 extends over 14 amino acids. The CDR3 region is CASSLQGEGSPLHF. In DNA form, the CDR3 reads TGTGCCAGCAGCTTACAGGGGGAGGGATCACCCCTCCACTTT.

This chain uses TRBV28 with TRBJ2-1, with 10 bases identical to TRBD1. After removal of 6 bases from V and 3 bases from J, the junction contained 8 bases not matched to a gene. The CDR3 totals 16 residues. Germline CDR1 MDHEN, CDR2 SYDVKM. This chain's CDR3 is CASSSSGQGNYNEQFF. In DNA, the CDR3 is TGTGCCAGCAGCTCCTCGGGACAGGGGAACTACAATGAGCAGTTCTTC.

The rearrangement joins TRBV20-1 to TRBJ2-3; perhaps TRBD2 as D (5 bases). The V gene's germline CDR1 is DFQATT and CDR2 SNEGSKA (reference sequence). Trimming left V 3 bases short and J 2 bases short, with 12 bases between. The length of the CDR3 is 14 residues. CDR3 protein: CSASEGVATDTQYF. In DNA, the CDR3 is TGCAGTGCTAGTGAGGGAGTCGCCACAGATACGCAGTATTTT.

This clone was counted once. The chain joins TRBV5-4 to TRBJ1-1; D possibly corresponds to TRBD1 (5 bases). V was clipped by 0 bases and J by 4 bases, with 10 bases between them. Germline V gene lookup returns CDR1 SGHNT and CDR2 YYREEE (reference sequence). CDR3 length: 14 residues. The CDR3 nucleotides read TGTGCCAGCAGCTTGGACAGGTGGACCACTGAAGCTTTCTTT. This sequence encodes CASSLDRWTTEAFF.

This rearrangement joins TRBV7-3 to TRBJ2-2; 10 bases align to TRBD2. The V gene end was trimmed by 4 bases and the J gene end by 4 bases; junction bases not matched to a gene: 9. The CDR3 is 17 residues long. Germline-derived CDR1 and CDR2 are SGHTA and FQGTGA. The CDR3 sequence: CASSSNIAGGSTGELFF. The CDR3 coding sequence is TGTGCCAGCAGCTCTAATATAGCGGGAGGATCCACCGGGGAGCTGTTTTTT.

This clone appeared once. The chain uses TRBV24-1 and TRBJ1-5; D call uncertain. V lost 5 bases and J 5 bases, leaving 15 bases between the germline ends. CDR3 size: 15 residues. Germline CDR1 KGHDR, CDR2 SFDVKD. CDR3 sequence: CATSGQDGKDQPQHF. The CDR3 DNA sequence: TGTGCCACCAGTGGGCAGGATGGAAAGGATCAGCCCCAGCATTTT.

This clone was observed a single time. This sequence joins TRBV7-2 and TRBJ1-6; D gene uncertain. V lost 0 bases and J lost 16, with 10 bases in between. This CDR3 contains 12 residues. Per germline, CDR1 SGHTA and CDR2 FQGNSA. This CDR3 is CASSLAWPPLHF. In DNA, the CDR3 is TGTGCCAGCAGCTTAGCTTGGCCCCCACTCCACTTT.

This clone came up once. This chain connects TRBV7-3 to TRBJ2-1; 7 nucleotides line up with TRBD2. V trimming: 1 base; J trimming: 5 bases; junction bases outside the gene matches: 14. The germline gives CDR1 SGHTA, CDR2 FQGTGA. The CDR3 runs 18 residues. CDR3 DNA sequence: TGTGCCAGCAGCTTAAGGGGAGCGGGGCTAGCGGAGCACAATGAGCAGTTCTTC. The encoded protein is CASSLRGAGLAEHNEQFF.